Listed below are T cell receptor beta chains from one sample, sequenced in a study of blood T cell repertoires in COVID-19. Assay: immunoSEQ multiplex PCR; the TCRdb copy retains only in-frame clones and omits some. The sample consists of more than 60,000 clones, over 85% of them appearing once. The sample was peripheral blood. These receptor sequences come from a woman of 80 years or more with active or convalescent COVID-19. Both conserved end residues are trimmed from each CDR3.

j_gene: TRBJ1-5; v_gene: TRBV6-2/TRBV6-3; CDR3aa: ASSWDSNQPQH
j_gene: TRBJ2-1; v_gene: TRBV23-1; CDR3aa: ASSQSGRGVSYNEQF
j_gene: TRBJ2-7; v_gene: TRBV9; CDR3aa: ASSVAGAGPYEQY
j_gene: TRBJ1-1; v_gene: TRBV27; CDR3aa: ASSAGTGSEAF
j_gene: TRBJ2-7; v_gene: TRBV6-2/TRBV6-3; CDR3aa: ASSTSYEQY
j_gene: TRBJ1-3; v_gene: TRBV5-4; CDR3aa: ASSLAGAGNTIY
j_gene: TRBJ2-7; v_gene: TRBV6-4; CDR3aa: ASSGLLGQGTEQY
j_gene: TRBJ2-1; v_gene: TRBV11-2; CDR3aa: ASSSTSGGAYNEQF
j_gene: TRBJ2-7; v_gene: TRBV12-3/TRBV12-4; CDR3aa: ASGIFLYEQY
j_gene: TRBJ1-1; v_gene: TRBV5-4; CDR3aa: ASSHDRGGESAEAF
j_gene: TRBJ2-7; v_gene: TRBV12-3/TRBV12-4; CDR3aa: ASSSSYEQY
j_gene: TRBJ2-7; v_gene: TRBV6-2/TRBV6-3; CDR3aa: ASSSIPQGRLSYEQY